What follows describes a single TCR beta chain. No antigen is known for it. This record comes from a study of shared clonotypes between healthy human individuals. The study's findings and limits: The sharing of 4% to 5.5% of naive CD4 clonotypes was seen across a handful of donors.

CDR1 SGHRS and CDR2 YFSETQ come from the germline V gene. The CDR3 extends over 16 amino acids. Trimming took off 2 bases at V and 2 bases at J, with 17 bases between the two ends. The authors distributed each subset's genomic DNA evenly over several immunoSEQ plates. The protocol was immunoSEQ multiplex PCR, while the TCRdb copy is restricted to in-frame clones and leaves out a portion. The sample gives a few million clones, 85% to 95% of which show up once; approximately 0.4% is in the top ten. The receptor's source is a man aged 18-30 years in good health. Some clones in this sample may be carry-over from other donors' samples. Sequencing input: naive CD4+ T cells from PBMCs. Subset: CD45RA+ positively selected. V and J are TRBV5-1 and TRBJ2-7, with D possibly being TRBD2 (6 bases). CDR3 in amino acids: CASSLTGTAGTYEQYF. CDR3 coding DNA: TGCGCCAGCAGCTTAACTGGTACAGCGGGCACCTACGAGCAGTACTTC.